A selection of T cell receptor beta chains follows, all from one sample in a study of blood T cell dynamics during melanoma immunotherapy. Assay: immunoSEQ multiplex PCR; the TCRdb copy retains only in-frame clones and omits some. The sample has about 10,000 clones; 70% to 90% are singletons. Source: blood, taken from a patient treated with checkpoint blockade. These TCRs come from a human donor with melanoma. The CDR3 runs from the conserved cysteine through the conserved F or W. Each record gives: D gene, J gene, V gene, clone size, CDR3 length, CDR3 protein, CDR3 DNA. The D gene is left open where the match is weak. Where a row states a size, it is once, few, many or the class of an expanded clone; other rows omit it.

d_gene: TRBD1; j_gene: TRBJ2-5; v_gene: TRBV6-6; abundance: once; len: 15; CDR3aa: CASSSGGGNQETQYF; CDR3nt: TGTGCCAGCAGCTCAGGGGGCGGGAACCAAGAGACCCAGTACTTC
d_gene: .; j_gene: TRBJ1-1; v_gene: TRBV30; abundance: .; len: 11; CDR3aa: CAGLKATEAFF; CDR3nt: TGTGCCGGCCTGAAGGCTACTGAAGCTTTCTTT
d_gene: .; j_gene: TRBJ2-7; v_gene: TRBV11-3; abundance: .; len: 13; CDR3aa: CASSLNRPYEQYF; CDR3nt: TGTGCCAGCAGCTTAAACAGACCCTACGAGCAGTACTTC
d_gene: .; j_gene: TRBJ2-2; v_gene: TRBV6-5; abundance: .; len: 14; CDR3aa: CASSFPRGPGELFF; CDR3nt: TGTGCCAGCAGTTTCCCTAGGGGTCCCGGGGAGCTGTTTTTT
d_gene: .; j_gene: TRBJ2-1; v_gene: TRBV19; abundance: .; len: 15; CDR3aa: CASSLGTPAYNEQFF; CDR3nt: TGTGCCAGTAGTCTCGGGACTCCTGCCTACAATGAGCAGTTCTTC
d_gene: .; j_gene: TRBJ2-6; v_gene: TRBV18; abundance: .; len: 18; CDR3aa: CASSPRYGTGSGANVLTF; CDR3nt: TGTGCCAGCTCACCACGATACGGGACGGGATCTGGGGCCAACGTCCTGACTTTC
d_gene: .; j_gene: TRBJ2-1; v_gene: TRBV11-1; abundance: .; len: 16; CDR3aa: CASSLRSQGGGNEQFF; CDR3nt: TGTGCCAGCAGCTTAAGGTCCCAGGGGGGCGGGAATGAGCAGTTCTTC
d_gene: .; j_gene: TRBJ1-5; v_gene: TRBV11-2; abundance: once; len: 15; CDR3aa: CASSLDRQPNQPQHF; CDR3nt: TGTGCCAGCAGCTTAGATCGACAGCCGAATCAGCCCCAGCATTTT
d_gene: .; j_gene: TRBJ2-7; v_gene: TRBV29-1; abundance: .; len: 15; CDR3aa: CSVEVEAGVSYEQYF; CDR3nt: TGCAGCGTTGAAGTAGAGGCAGGTGTTTCCTACGAGCAGTACTTC
d_gene: .; j_gene: TRBJ1-5; v_gene: TRBV4-2; abundance: .; len: 13; CDR3aa: CASSLVKGQPQHF; CDR3nt: TGTGCCAGCAGCTTGGTTAAGGGTCAGCCCCAGCATTTT
d_gene: TRBD2; j_gene: TRBJ2-7; v_gene: TRBV4-1; abundance: .; len: 16; CDR3aa: CASSQDSGGASYEQYF; CDR3nt: TGCGCCAGCAGCCAAGATAGCGGGGGGGCCTCCTACGAGCAGTACTTC
d_gene: TRBD2; j_gene: TRBJ2-1; v_gene: TRBV19; abundance: .; len: 15; CDR3aa: CASKTSGGARNEQFF; CDR3nt: TGTGCCAGTAAAACTAGCGGGGGGGCGAGAAATGAGCAGTTCTTC
d_gene: TRBD1; j_gene: TRBJ1-6; v_gene: TRBV5-4; abundance: .; len: 15; CDR3aa: CASSLDRGSNSPLHF; CDR3nt: TGTGCCAGCAGCTTAGACAGGGGATCTAATTCACCCCTCCACTTT
d_gene: TRBD1; j_gene: TRBJ2-2; v_gene: TRBV7-8; abundance: .; len: 16; CDR3aa: CASSSTGTGEVGELFF; CDR3nt: TGTGCCAGCAGCTCCACCGGGACAGGGGAGGTCGGGGAGCTGTTTTTT
d_gene: .; j_gene: TRBJ2-4; v_gene: TRBV11-2; abundance: .; len: 17; CDR3aa: CASSSLDGYLAKNIQYF; CDR3nt: TGTGCCAGCAGCTCCCTCGACGGATACCTAGCCAAAAACATTCAGTACTTC
d_gene: .; j_gene: TRBJ2-7; v_gene: TRBV6-6; abundance: .; len: 15; CDR3aa: CASSYPRQRTYEQYF; CDR3nt: TGTGCCAGCAGTTACCCCAGACAGCGGACCTACGAGCAGTACTTC
d_gene: TRBD1; j_gene: TRBJ1-1; v_gene: TRBV27; abundance: .; len: 12; CDR3aa: CASSSGTGKAFF; CDR3nt: TGTGCCAGCAGTTCCGGGACAGGGAAAGCTTTCTTT
d_gene: TRBD1; j_gene: TRBJ2-7; v_gene: TRBV6-4; abundance: .; len: 16; CDR3aa: CASSDPPDRAPYEQYF; CDR3nt: TGTGCCAGCAGTGACCCCCCCGACAGGGCCCCCTACGAGCAGTACTTC
d_gene: TRBD1; j_gene: TRBJ2-7; v_gene: TRBV5-1; abundance: .; len: 15; CDR3aa: CASSPGDRDIHEQYF; CDR3nt: TGCGCCAGCAGCCCCGGGGACAGGGATATCCACGAGCAGTACTTC
d_gene: .; j_gene: TRBJ1-1; v_gene: TRBV7-7; abundance: .; len: 13; CDR3aa: CASSLGPFTEAFF; CDR3nt: TGTGCCAGCAGCCTGGGACCGTTCACTGAAGCTTTCTTT
d_gene: .; j_gene: TRBJ1-6; v_gene: TRBV18; abundance: .; len: 16; CDR3aa: CASSPTASSYNSPLHF; CDR3nt: TGTGCCAGCTCACCGACAGCGAGCTCCTATAATTCACCCCTCCACTTT
d_gene: TRBD2; j_gene: TRBJ2-3; v_gene: TRBV11-2; abundance: .; len: 16; CDR3aa: CAPSLGLPRGGDTQYF; CDR3nt: TGTGCCCCCAGCTTAGGCCTGCCGCGGGGGGGGGATACGCAGTATTTT
d_gene: .; j_gene: TRBJ2-5; v_gene: TRBV5-6; abundance: .; len: 14; CDR3aa: CASSPVRGRGTQYF; CDR3nt: TGTGCCAGCAGCCCCGTGCGGGGGCGAGGGACCCAGTACTTC
d_gene: .; j_gene: TRBJ2-2; v_gene: TRBV28; abundance: .; len: 15; CDR3aa: CASSLGRGDTGELFF; CDR3nt: TGTGCCAGCAGCTTGGGAAGGGGGGACACCGGGGAGCTGTTTTTT
d_gene: TRBD2; j_gene: TRBJ2-3; v_gene: TRBV4-1; abundance: .; len: 17; CDR3aa: CASSQGLGGGFTDTQYF; CDR3nt: TGCGCCAGCAGCCAGGGTCTTGGCGGGGGTTTCACAGATACGCAGTATTTT
d_gene: TRBD1; j_gene: TRBJ1-1; v_gene: TRBV12-5; abundance: .; len: 15; CDR3aa: CASGLHQGAGTEAFF; CDR3nt: TGTGCTAGTGGTTTGCATCAGGGGGCCGGCACTGAAGCTTTCTTT
d_gene: TRBD1; j_gene: TRBJ2-7; v_gene: TRBV5-1; abundance: .; len: 15; CDR3aa: CASSRVPGQSYEQYF; CDR3nt: TGCGCCAGCAGTCGAGTACCGGGACAGTCCTACGAGCAGTACTTC
d_gene: TRBD2; j_gene: TRBJ2-5; v_gene: TRBV2; abundance: .; len: 16; CDR3aa: CASSGVVAGGSETQYF; CDR3nt: TGTGCCAGCAGTGGCGTGGTGGCGGGGGGAAGCGAGACCCAGTACTTC
d_gene: TRBD1; j_gene: TRBJ2-7; v_gene: TRBV4-1; abundance: .; len: 15; CDR3aa: CASSLGQGGTYEQYF; CDR3nt: TGCGCCAGCAGCCTAGGACAGGGGGGAACCTACGAGCAGTACTTC
d_gene: TRBD1; j_gene: TRBJ1-3; v_gene: TRBV7-6; abundance: .; len: 17; CDR3aa: CASSLGARTGPGNTIYF; CDR3nt: TGTGCCAGCAGCTTAGGGGCCCGGACAGGGCCTGGAAACACCATATATTTT
d_gene: TRBD1; j_gene: TRBJ1-1; v_gene: TRBV4-3; abundance: .; len: 17; CDR3aa: CASSQGPGGNMNTEAFF; CDR3nt: TGCGCCAGCAGCCAAGGGCCAGGGGGTAACATGAACACTGAAGCTTTCTTT
d_gene: .; j_gene: TRBJ2-5; v_gene: TRBV6-5; abundance: .; len: 13; CDR3aa: CASSRDGRETQYF; CDR3nt: TGTGCCAGCAGTCGGGACGGCAGAGAGACCCAGTACTTC
d_gene: TRBD1; j_gene: TRBJ2-1; v_gene: TRBV7-2; abundance: .; len: 17; CDR3aa: CASSLGPGGERSNEQFF; CDR3nt: TGTGCCAGCAGCTTAGGCCCAGGGGGCGAGAGGTCGAATGAGCAGTTCTTC
d_gene: .; j_gene: TRBJ1-1; v_gene: TRBV5-6; abundance: .; len: 16; CDR3aa: CARSWLGGGGNTEAFF; CDR3nt: TGTGCCCGCAGCTGGCTGGGGGGGGGAGGCAACACTGAAGCTTTCTTT
d_gene: .; j_gene: TRBJ1-2; v_gene: TRBV6-5; abundance: .; len: 13; CDR3aa: CASSLTANYGYTF; CDR3nt: TGTGCCAGCAGTTTGACAGCCAACTATGGCTACACCTTC
d_gene: .; j_gene: TRBJ2-3; v_gene: TRBV6-6; abundance: .; len: 16; CDR3aa: CASSYSPGSTTDTQYF; CDR3nt: TGTGCCAGCAGTTACTCGCCAGGGAGTACCACAGATACGCAGTATTTT
d_gene: TRBD2; j_gene: TRBJ2-3; v_gene: TRBV7-9; abundance: .; len: 17; CDR3aa: CASSPGLAGARTDTQYF; CDR3nt: TGTGCCAGCAGCCCTGGACTAGCGGGGGCTCGCACAGATACGCAGTATTTT
d_gene: .; j_gene: TRBJ1-6; v_gene: TRBV4-3; abundance: .; len: 14; CDR3aa: CASSQDGIRSPLHF; CDR3nt: TGCGCCAGCAGCCAGGACGGGATACGCTCACCCCTCCACTTT
d_gene: .; j_gene: TRBJ2-7; v_gene: TRBV6-5; abundance: .; len: 13; CDR3aa: CASSYSWGYEQYF; CDR3nt: TGTGCCAGCAGTTACTCTTGGGGATACGAGCAGTACTTC
d_gene: TRBD1; j_gene: TRBJ2-1; v_gene: TRBV7-2; abundance: .; len: 14; CDR3aa: CASSSDRGLAEQFF; CDR3nt: TGTGCCAGCAGCTCGGACAGGGGGCTTGCGGAGCAGTTCTTC
d_gene: .; j_gene: TRBJ1-2; v_gene: TRBV9; abundance: .; len: 14; CDR3aa: CASSVAASPGGYTF; CDR3nt: TGTGCCAGCAGCGTAGCGGCGTCCCCGGGAGGCTACACCTTC
d_gene: .; j_gene: TRBJ1-1; v_gene: TRBV7-8; abundance: .; len: 13; CDR3aa: CASSLVSAGEAFF; CDR3nt: TGTGCCAGCAGCTTAGTATCTGCGGGTGAAGCTTTCTTT